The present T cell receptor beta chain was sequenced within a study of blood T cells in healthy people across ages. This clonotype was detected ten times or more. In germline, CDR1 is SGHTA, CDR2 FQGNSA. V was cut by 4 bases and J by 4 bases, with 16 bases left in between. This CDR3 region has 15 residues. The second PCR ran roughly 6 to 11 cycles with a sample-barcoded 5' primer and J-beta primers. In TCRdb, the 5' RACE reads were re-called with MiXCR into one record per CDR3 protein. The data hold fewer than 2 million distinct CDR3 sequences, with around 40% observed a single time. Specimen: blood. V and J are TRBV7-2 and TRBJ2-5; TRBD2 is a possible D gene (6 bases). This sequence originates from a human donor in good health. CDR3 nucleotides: TGTGCCAGCAGCTATCAGGGAGGAGGTCGAGAGACCCAGTACTTC. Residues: CASSYQGGGRETQYF. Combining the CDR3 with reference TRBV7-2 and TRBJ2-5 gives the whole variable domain GAGVSQSPSNKVTEKGKDVELRCDPISGHTALYWYRQSLGQGLEFLIYFQGNSAPDKSGLPSDRFSAERTGGSVSTLTIQRTQQEDSAVYLCASSYQGGGRETQYFGPGTRLLVL.